Shown below are 13 T cell receptor beta chains from a single sample sequenced in a study of identifying expanded T cells in peripheral blood. Clones were sequenced by immunoSEQ multiplex PCR, and TCRdb holds only the in-frame ones, with some missing. The sample holds 100,000 to 150,000 clones, approximately 80% seen once. Source material: blood. The receptor set was obtained from a person aged 18 to 69 in good health.

CDR3 DNA sequence: TGCAGCGTTGGGGCAGCAACTAACTATGGCTACACCTTC. This sequence encodes CSVGAATNYGYTF. This sequence joins TRBV29-1 and TRBJ1-2, with no clear D. The CDR3 has 13 amino acids. CDR1 is SQVTM and CDR2 is ANQGSEA in the germline V gene. Trimming took 4 bases from V and 0 from J, leaving 9 bases between them. Full variable domain (remainder filled in from reference TRBV29-1 and TRBJ1-2): SAVISQKPSRDICQRGTSLTIQCQVDSQVTMMFWYRQQPGQSLTLIATANQGSEATYESGFVIDKFPISRPNLTFSTLTVSNMSPEDSSIYLCSVGAATNYGYTFGSGTRLTVV.

J is TRBJ1-6 and V is TRBV19; D ambiguous. Germline V CDR1 and CDR2: LNHDA, SQIVND (reference sequence). With 1 base removed from V and 7 bases from J, the gap between germline ends came to 23 bases. The CDR3 loop spans 19 amino acids. CDR3 in DNA: TGTGCCAGTAGTATAGCGCGGAAGGCGGACTTCAGAACCAATTCACCCCTCCACTTT. Translation: CASSIARKADFRTNSPLHF.

The rearrangement links TRBV11-3 to TRBJ2-7; no definite D call. V shed 0 bases and J shed 6 bases, with 9 bases lying between them. Per germline, CDR1 SGHNT and CDR2 YENEEA. This CDR3 spans 13 amino acids. CDR3 amino acids: CASSLEGWGEQYF. For the CDR3, the DNA is TGTGCCAGCAGCTTAGAGGGCTGGGGCGAGCAGTACTTC.

Worth noting for this clone: At one end, the junction sequence differs from germline, possibly due to a read error. The CDR3 sequence: CASNSGTHERYF. For the CDR3, the DNA is TGTGCCAGCAACTCGGGGACCCACGAGCGGTACTTC. The chain has TRBV6-5 and TRBJ2-7; possibly TRBD1 or TRBD2 for D (5 bases each). The CDR3 sequence is 12 residues long. Germline CDR1 reads MNHEY; CDR2 reads SVGAGI.

The V gene is TRBV27, the J gene TRBJ2-7, with 8 positions matching TRBD2. CDR1 is MNHEY, CDR2 SMNVEV, per germline (reference sequence). This CDR3 comprises 15 residues. V lost 5 bases, J lost 0 bases, and 6 bases stayed unmatched. CDR3 protein: CASSLRGGISYEQYF. The CDR3 DNA follows: TGTGCCAGCAGTCTCCGCGGGGGGATCTCCTACGAGCAGTACTTC.

This chain uses TRBV18 with TRBJ2-4; 7 nucleotides agree with TRBD1. The germline gives CDR1 KGHSH, CDR2 LQKENI. V lost 5 bases and J lost 7; bases outside the gene matches: 5. The CDR3 runs to 13 residues. The CDR3 bases are TGTGCCAGCTCAACAGGGGATTACAACATTCAGTACTTC. It yields the protein CASSTGDYNIQYF.

In the case of this clone: This specimen includes other DNA sequences encoding the same CDR3. This sequence joins TRBV30 and TRBJ1-2, with D possibly matching TRBD1 (6 bases). This CDR3 is built from 16 residues. The germline gives CDR1 GTSNPN, CDR2 SVGIG (reference sequence). V was pared by 5 bases and J by 2 bases, with 21 bases between. The DNA of the CDR3 is TGTGCCTGGGAAGAGCCCCCGGGGCAGGGGAACTATGGCTACACCTTC. It codes for CAWEEPPGQGNYGYTF.

The chain is built from TRBV18 and TRBJ2-1, with a possible D match to TRBD1 (6 bases). V dropped 6 bases and J dropped 2 bases, with 8 bases sitting between them. The CDR3 has 13 amino acids. Germline CDR1 reads KGHSH; CDR2 reads LQKENI. The CDR3: CASSDSTYNEQFF. In DNA, the CDR3 is TGTGCCAGCTCGGACAGTACCTACAATGAGCAGTTCTTC.

V usage is TRBV5-1 and J usage is TRBJ2-7; D uncertain. The CDR3 spans 15 residues. The germline V gene has CDR1 SGHRS and CDR2 YFSETQ. Trimming stripped 0 bases from V and 1 base from J, with 11 bases between. The DNA for the CDR3 is TGCGCCAGCAGCTTGGGGGTAGAAGCTTCCTACGAGCAGTACTTC. This encodes CASSLGVEASYEQYF.

V is TRBV5-1 and J is TRBJ2-7; D tentatively reads TRBD1 or TRBD2 (5 bases each). V was shortened by 6 bases and J by 3 bases, with 19 bases between the two germline ends. The germline V gene encodes CDR1 SGHRS and CDR2 YFSETQ. This CDR3 contains 15 residues. The CDR3 DNA is TGCGCCAGCACCGTGGGGGATAGTGGAGGCTACGAGCAGTACTTC. It yields the protein CASTVGDSGGYEQYF.

This clone was seen only once. The V gene is TRBV19, the J gene TRBJ2-3; TRBD1 is a possible D gene (5 bases). Germline loops: CDR1 LNHDA, CDR2 SQIVND (reference sequence). This CDR3 spans 15 amino acids. The germline V and J ends were trimmed by 6 bases and 2 bases, with 15 bases remaining between them. Here the CDR3 reads CASRKGQGPTDTQYF. CDR3 DNA sequence: TGTGCCAGTAGAAAGGGGCAGGGCCCCACAGATACGCAGTATTTT.

The table lists this clone with a few counts. The V gene is TRBV11-2, the J gene TRBJ1-1; the D is unclear. V lost 0 bases to trimming and J lost 3 bases, with 8 bases between them. The CDR3 totals 14 residues. Germline V gene sequence: CDR1 SGHAT, CDR2 FQNNGV. This chain's CDR3 is CASSLDPQYTEAFF. In DNA, the CDR3 is TGTGCCAGCAGCTTAGATCCTCAGTACACTGAAGCTTTCTTT.

This rearrangement joins TRBV5-1 to TRBJ2-1; weak D call: TRBD2 (5 bases). The CDR3 spans 15 residues. Deletions cut 0 bases from V and 4 bases from J, with 11 bases between. From germline, CDR1 is SGHRS and CDR2 YFSETQ. In nucleotides, the CDR3 is TGCGCCAGCAGCTTGGTTGGGGAGACGTACAATGAGCAGTTCTTC. Amino acid sequence: CASSLVGETYNEQFF.